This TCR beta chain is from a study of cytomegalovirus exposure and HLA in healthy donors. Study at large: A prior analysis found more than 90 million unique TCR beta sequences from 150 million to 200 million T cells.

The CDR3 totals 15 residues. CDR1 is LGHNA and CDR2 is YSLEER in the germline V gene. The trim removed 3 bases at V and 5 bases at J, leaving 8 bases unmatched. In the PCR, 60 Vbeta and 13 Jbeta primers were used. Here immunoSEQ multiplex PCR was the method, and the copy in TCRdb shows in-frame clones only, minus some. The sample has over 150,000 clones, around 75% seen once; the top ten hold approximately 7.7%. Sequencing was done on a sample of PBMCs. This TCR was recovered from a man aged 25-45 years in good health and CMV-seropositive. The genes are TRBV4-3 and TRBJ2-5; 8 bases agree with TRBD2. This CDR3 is CASSQKSGGGETQYF. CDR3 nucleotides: TGCGCCAGCAGCCAGAAGAGCGGGGGTGGGGAGACCCAGTACTTC.